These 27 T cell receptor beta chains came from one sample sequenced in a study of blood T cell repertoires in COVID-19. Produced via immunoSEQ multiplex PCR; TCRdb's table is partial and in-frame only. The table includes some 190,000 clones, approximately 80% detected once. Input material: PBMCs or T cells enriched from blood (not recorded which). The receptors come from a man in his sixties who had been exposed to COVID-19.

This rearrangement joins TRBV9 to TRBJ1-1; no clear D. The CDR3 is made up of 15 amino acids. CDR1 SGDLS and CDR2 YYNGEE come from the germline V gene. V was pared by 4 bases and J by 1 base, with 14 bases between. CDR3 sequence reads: CASSSRNAENTEAFF. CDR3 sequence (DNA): TGTGCCAGCAGCTCGCGGAACGCGGAGAACACTGAAGCTTTCTTT.

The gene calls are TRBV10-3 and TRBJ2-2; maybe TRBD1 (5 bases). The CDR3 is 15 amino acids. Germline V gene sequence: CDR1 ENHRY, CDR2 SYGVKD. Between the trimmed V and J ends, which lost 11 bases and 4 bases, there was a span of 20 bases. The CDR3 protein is CAVGPGARSTGELFF. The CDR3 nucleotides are TGTGCCGTGGGGCCGGGCGCAAGGTCCACCGGGGAGCTGTTTTTT.

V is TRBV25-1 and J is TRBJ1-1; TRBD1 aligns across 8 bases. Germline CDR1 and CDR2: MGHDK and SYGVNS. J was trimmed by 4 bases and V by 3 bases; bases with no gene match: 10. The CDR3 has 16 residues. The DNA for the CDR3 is TGTGCCAGCAGTGAGGCGGACAGGGTGGGTGGCACTGAAGCTTTCTTT. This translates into CASSEADRVGGTEAFF. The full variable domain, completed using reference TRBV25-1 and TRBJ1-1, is EADIYQTPRYLVIGTGKKITLECSQTMGHDKMYWYQQDPGMELHLIHYSYGVNSTEKGDLSSESTVSRIRTEHFPLTLESARPSHTSQYLCASSEADRVGGTEAFFGQGTRLTVV.

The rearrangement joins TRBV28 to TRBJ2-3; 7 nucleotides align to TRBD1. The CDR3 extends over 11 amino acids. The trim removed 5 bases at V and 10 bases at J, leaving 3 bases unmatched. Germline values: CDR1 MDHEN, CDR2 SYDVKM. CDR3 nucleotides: TGTGCCAGCAGTCCCGGACAGGCGCAGTATTTT. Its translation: CASSPGQAQYF.

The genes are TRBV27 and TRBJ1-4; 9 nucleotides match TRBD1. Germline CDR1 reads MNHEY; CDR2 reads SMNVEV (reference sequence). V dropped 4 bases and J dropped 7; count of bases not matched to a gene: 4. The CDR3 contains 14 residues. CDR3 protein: CASSSGTGREKLFF. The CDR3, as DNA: TGTGCCAGCAGTTCCGGGACAGGGCGTGAAAAACTGTTTTTT.

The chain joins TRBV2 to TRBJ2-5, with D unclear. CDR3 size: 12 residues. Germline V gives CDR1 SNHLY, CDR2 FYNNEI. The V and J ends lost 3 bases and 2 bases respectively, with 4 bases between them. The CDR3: CASSDLQETQYF. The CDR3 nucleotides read TGTGCCAGCAGTGATCTACAAGAGACCCAGTACTTC.

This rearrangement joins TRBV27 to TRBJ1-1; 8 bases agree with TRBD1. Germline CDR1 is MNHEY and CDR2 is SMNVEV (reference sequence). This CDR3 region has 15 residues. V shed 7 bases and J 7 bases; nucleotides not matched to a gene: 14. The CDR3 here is CASIPLGQVLDEAFF. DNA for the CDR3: TGTGCCAGCATACCCTTGGGACAGGTCTTAGATGAAGCTTTCTTT.

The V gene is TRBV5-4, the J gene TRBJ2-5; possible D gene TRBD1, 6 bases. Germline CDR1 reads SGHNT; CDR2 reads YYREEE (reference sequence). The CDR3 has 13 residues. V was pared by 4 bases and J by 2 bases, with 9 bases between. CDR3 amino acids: CASSDGQQETQYF. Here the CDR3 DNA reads TGTGCCAGCAGCGATGGACAGCAAGAGACCCAGTACTTC.

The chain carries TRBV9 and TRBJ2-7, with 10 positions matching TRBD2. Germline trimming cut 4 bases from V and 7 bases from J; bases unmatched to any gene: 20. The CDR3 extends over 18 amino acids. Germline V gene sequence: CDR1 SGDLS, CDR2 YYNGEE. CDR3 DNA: TGTGCCAGCAGCTCCACGGAACTTATAGCGGGAGGTGTGTTTGAGCAGTACTTC. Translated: CASSSTELIAGGVFEQYF.

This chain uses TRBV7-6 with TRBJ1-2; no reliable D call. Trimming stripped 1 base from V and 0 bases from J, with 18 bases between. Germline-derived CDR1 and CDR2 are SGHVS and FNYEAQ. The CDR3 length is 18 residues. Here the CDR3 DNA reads TGTGCCAGCAGCTTAGAACGGAGTCCCCGAAGATCTAACTATGGCTACACCTTC. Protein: CASSLERSPRRSNYGYTF.

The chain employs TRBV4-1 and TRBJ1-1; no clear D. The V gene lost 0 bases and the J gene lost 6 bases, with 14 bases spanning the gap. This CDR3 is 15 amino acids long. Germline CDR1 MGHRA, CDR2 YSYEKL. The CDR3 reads CASSQDRREGSEAFF. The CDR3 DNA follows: TGCGCCAGCAGCCAAGATAGGAGGGAAGGCTCTGAAGCTTTCTTT.

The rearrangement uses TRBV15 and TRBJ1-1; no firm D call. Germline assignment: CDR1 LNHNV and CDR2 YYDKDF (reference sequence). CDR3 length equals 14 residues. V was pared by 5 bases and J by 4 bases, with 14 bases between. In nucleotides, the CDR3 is TGTGCCACCAGCGCCGGAGGGAGTTTCACTGAAGCTTTCTTT. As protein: CATSAGGSFTEAFF.

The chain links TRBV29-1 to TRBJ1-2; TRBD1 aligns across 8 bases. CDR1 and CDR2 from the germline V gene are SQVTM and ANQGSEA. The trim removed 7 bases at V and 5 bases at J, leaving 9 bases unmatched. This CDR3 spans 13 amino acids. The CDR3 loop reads CSAPGQGGYGYTF. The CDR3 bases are TGCAGCGCCCCCGGACAGGGAGGGTATGGCTACACCTTC.

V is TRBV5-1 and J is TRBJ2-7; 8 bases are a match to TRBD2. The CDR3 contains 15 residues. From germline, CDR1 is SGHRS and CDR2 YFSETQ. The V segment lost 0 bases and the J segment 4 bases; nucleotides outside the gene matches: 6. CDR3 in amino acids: CASSLVAGGGYEQYF. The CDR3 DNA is TGCGCCAGCAGCTTGGTTGCGGGCGGGGGGTACGAGCAGTACTTC.

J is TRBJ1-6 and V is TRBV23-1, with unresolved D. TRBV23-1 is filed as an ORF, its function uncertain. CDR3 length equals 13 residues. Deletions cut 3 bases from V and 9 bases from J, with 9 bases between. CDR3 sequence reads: CASSQGGSSPLHF. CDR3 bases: TGCGCCAGCAGTCAGGGTGGGAGTTCACCCCTCCACTTT.

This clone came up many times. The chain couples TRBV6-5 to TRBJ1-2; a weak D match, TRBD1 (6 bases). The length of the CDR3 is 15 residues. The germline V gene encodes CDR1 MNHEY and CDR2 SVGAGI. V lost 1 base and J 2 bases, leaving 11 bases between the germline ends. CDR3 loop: CASSYWDTGNYGYTF. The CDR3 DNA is TGTGCCAGCAGTTACTGGGACACCGGGAACTATGGCTACACCTTC.

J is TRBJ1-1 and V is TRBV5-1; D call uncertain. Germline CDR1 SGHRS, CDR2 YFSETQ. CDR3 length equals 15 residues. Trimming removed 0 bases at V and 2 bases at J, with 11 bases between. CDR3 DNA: TGCGCCAGCAGCTTGGAAGGACTGATTAACACTGAAGCTTTCTTT. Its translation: CASSLEGLINTEAFF.

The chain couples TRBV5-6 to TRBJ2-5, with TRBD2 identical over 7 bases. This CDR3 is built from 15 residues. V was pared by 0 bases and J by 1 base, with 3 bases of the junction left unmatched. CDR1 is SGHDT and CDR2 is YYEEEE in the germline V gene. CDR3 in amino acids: CASSLVGGFQETQYF. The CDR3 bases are TGTGCCAGCAGCTTGGTGGGAGGGTTCCAAGAGACCCAGTACTTC.

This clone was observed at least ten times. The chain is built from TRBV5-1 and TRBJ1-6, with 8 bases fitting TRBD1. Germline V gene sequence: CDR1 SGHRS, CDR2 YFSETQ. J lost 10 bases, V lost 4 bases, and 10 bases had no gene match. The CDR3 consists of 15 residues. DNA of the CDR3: TGCGCCAGCAGCGGGACGACAGGGGAGGGCTCACCCCTCCACTTT. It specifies CASSGTTGEGSPLHF.

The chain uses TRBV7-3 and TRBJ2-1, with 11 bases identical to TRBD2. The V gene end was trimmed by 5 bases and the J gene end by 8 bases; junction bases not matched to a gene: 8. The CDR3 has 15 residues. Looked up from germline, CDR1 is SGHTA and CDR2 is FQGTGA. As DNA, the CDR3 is TGTGCCAGCAGCCTTGCACTAGCGGGAGTACATGAGCAGTTCTTC. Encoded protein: CASSLALAGVHEQFF.

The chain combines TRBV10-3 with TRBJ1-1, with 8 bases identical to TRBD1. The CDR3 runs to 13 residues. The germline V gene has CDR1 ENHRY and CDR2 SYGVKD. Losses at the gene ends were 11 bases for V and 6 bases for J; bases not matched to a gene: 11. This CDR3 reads CAAKTGAQAEAFF. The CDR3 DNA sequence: TGTGCCGCCAAGACAGGGGCGCAGGCTGAAGCTTTCTTT.

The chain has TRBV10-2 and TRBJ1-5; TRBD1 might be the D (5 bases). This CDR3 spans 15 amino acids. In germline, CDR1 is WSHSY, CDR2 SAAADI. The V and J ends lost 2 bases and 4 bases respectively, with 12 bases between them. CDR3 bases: TGCGCCAGCAGTGAGGCGGGGGGGGGTAATCAGCCCCAGCATTTT. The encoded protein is CASSEAGGGNQPQHF.

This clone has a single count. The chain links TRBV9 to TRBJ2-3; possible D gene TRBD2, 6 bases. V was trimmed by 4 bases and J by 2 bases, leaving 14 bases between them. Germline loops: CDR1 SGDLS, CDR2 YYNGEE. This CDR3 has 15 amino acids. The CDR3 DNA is TGTGCCAGCAGCAAAATGGAGGGTTACACAGATACGCAGTATTTT. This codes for CASSKMEGYTDTQYF. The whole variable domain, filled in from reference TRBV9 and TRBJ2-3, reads DSGVTQTPKHLITATGQRVTLRCSPRSGDLSVYWYQQSLDQGLQFLIQYYNGEERAKGNILERFSAQQFPDLHSELNLSSLELGDSALYFCASSKMEGYTDTQYFGPGTRLTVL.

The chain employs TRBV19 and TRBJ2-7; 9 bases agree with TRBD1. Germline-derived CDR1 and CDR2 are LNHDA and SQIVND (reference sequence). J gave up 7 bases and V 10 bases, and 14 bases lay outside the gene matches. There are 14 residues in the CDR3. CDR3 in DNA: TGTGCCACTCAGTCCCGGGACAGGGTAGGGGAGCAGTACTTC. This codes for CATQSRDRVGEQYF.

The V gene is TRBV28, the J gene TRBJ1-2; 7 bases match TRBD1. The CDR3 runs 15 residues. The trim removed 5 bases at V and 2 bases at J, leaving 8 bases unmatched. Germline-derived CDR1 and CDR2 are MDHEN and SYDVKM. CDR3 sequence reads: CASSPSTGKNYGYTF. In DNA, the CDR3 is TGTGCCAGCAGTCCCTCGACAGGGAAGAACTATGGCTACACCTTC.

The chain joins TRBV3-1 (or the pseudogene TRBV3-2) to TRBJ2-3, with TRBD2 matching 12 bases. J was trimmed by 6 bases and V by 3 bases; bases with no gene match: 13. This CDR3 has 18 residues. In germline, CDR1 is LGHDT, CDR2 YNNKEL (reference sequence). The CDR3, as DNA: TGTGCCAGCAGCCAGGTCTTAAGACTAGCGGGAGTGGCGGATACGCAGTATTTT. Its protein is CASSQVLRLAGVADTQYF.

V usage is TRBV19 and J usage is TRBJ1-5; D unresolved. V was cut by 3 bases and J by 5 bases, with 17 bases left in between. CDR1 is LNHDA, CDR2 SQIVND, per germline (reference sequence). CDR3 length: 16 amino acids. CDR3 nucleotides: TGTGCCAGTAGTATGCGGGTCAGCAGCCTGGATCAGCCCCAGCATTTT. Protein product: CASSMRVSSLDQPQHF.